Below, 29 T cell receptor beta chains from the same sample are listed, as sequenced in a study of cytomegalovirus exposure and HLA in healthy donors. In the PCR, 60 Vbeta and 13 Jbeta primers were used. Produced via immunoSEQ multiplex PCR; TCRdb's table is partial and in-frame only. This table has a few hundred thousand clones, about 80% appearing once. The sequencing input was PBMCs. The receptors derive from a man in his late teens or twenties in good health and CMV-seronegative.

J is TRBJ2-2 and V is TRBV5-1, with 9 nucleotides matching TRBD1. Unmatched junction bases numbered 13, after V lost 2 bases and J lost 5 bases. Per the germline V gene, CDR1 is SGHRS and CDR2 is YFSETQ. The CDR3 totals 18 residues. Here the CDR3 reads CASSLSSTGGRWTGELFF. The CDR3 nucleotides are TGCGCCAGCAGCTTATCCTCGACAGGGGGGCGGTGGACCGGGGAGCTGTTTTTT.

This clone was recorded only once. The chain recombines TRBV6-6 with TRBJ2-1; D possibly corresponds to TRBD1 (6 bases). V lost 8 bases, J lost 5 bases, and 16 bases lay in between. CDR3 length: 14 amino acids. Germline CDR1 reads MNHNY; CDR2 reads SVGAGI (reference sequence). The CDR3 spells CASVELPGDNEQFF. The DNA of the CDR3 is TGTGCCAGCGTGGAACTACCAGGGGACAATGAGCAGTTCTTC.

This sequence joins TRBV19 and TRBJ1-1; tentatively, D is TRBD1 (6 bases). Per the germline V gene, CDR1 is LNHDA and CDR2 is SQIVND (reference sequence). The CDR3 is made up of 18 amino acids. The V and J ends lost 4 bases and 0 bases respectively, with 21 bases between them. CDR3 DNA sequence: TGTGCCAGTAGTACCCGCGGGGGTTGGGGACACATGAACACTGAAGCTTTCTTT. It specifies CASSTRGGWGHMNTEAFF.

V usage is TRBV5-4 and J usage is TRBJ2-2, with unresolved D. This CDR3 has 15 amino acids. CDR1 and CDR2 from the germline V gene are SGHNT and YYREEE (reference sequence). V gave up 0 bases and J gave up 0 bases, with 6 bases separating them. This CDR3 is CASSLASANTGELFF. The CDR3 nucleotides read TGTGCCAGCAGCTTGGCGTCAGCGAACACCGGGGAGCTGTTTTTT.

This chain links TRBV2 with TRBJ1-5; a weak D match, TRBD1 (5 bases). The length of the CDR3 is 17 residues. Trimming took off 2 bases at V and 3 bases at J, with 17 bases between the two ends. Germline lookup yields CDR1 SNHLY and CDR2 FYNNEI. The CDR3 region has the DNA TGTGCCAGCAGTGAACGGGCAGGGCGTAATCTCAATCAGCCCCAGCATTTT. It is translated as CASSERAGRNLNQPQHF.

The chain links TRBV6-1 to TRBJ2-5; unclear D gene. The V and J ends lost 6 bases and 1 base respectively, with 6 bases between them. This CDR3 contains 12 residues. Germline assignment: CDR1 MNHNS and CDR2 SASEGT. CDR3 bases: TGTGCCAGCAGGACTCTCCAAGAGACCCAGTACTTC. Residues: CASRTLQETQYF.

This clone showed up just a few times. This specimen includes other DNA sequences encoding the same CDR3. The rearrangement uses TRBV15 and TRBJ2-2; D is unclear. Germline assignment: CDR1 LNHNV and CDR2 YYDKDF (reference sequence). The CDR3 covers 15 residues. Trimming left V 0 bases short and J 3 bases short, with 8 bases between. CDR3 residues: CATSRDGQDTGELFF. The CDR3 nucleotides read TGTGCCACCAGCAGAGATGGGCAGGACACCGGGGAGCTGTTTTTT.

This chain's CDR3 is CASSPSVYTF. The DNA of the CDR3 is TGTGCCAGCAGCCCCTCGGTCTACACCTTC. The rearrangement links TRBV7-2 to TRBJ1-2; D is undetermined. The CDR3 spans 10 residues. Between the trimmed V and J ends, which lost 5 bases and 10 bases, there was a span of 8 bases. In germline, CDR1 is SGHTA, CDR2 FQGNSA.

Regarding this clone: This CDR3 is also generated by other DNA sequences in the sample. The J gene is TRBJ2-1, the V gene TRBV2; D unresolved. The CDR3 extends over 10 amino acids. With 6 bases removed from V and 10 bases from J, the gap between germline ends came to 7 bases. In germline, CDR1 is SNHLY, CDR2 FYNNEI. The CDR3 region is CASSQHEQFF. Here the CDR3 DNA reads TGTGCCAGCAGCCAACACGAGCAGTTCTTC. Using reference TRBV2 and TRBJ2-1 for the parts outside the CDR3, the full variable domain is EPEVTQTPSHQVTQMGQEVILRCVPISNHLYFYWYRQILGQKVEFLVSFYNNEISEKSEIFDDQFSVERPDGSNFTLKIRSTKLEDSAMYFCASSQHEQFFGPGTRLTVL.

This clone was observed a few times. The rearrangement links TRBV5-6 to TRBJ1-2; unclear D gene. Germline V gives CDR1 SGHDT, CDR2 YYEEEE. The CDR3 loop spans 18 amino acids. V lost 2 bases, J lost 3 bases, and 23 bases lay in between. The CDR3 DNA reads as TGTGCCAGCAGCTTTAACCCACGGAGGACCTTCGACTACTATGGCTACACCTTC. Residues: CASSFNPRRTFDYYGYTF. Filled out from reference TRBV5-6 and TRBJ1-2, the complete variable domain reads DAGVTQSPTHLIKTRGQQVTLRCSPKSGHDTVSWYQQALGQGPQFIFQYYEEEERQRGNFPDRFSGHQFPNYSSELNVNALLLGDSALYLCASSFNPRRTFDYYGYTFGSGTRLTVV.

The rearrangement links TRBV7-2 to TRBJ1-5, with TRBD1 identical over 7 bases. This CDR3 is built from 14 residues. Germline V lookup: CDR1 SGHTA, CDR2 FQGNSA. V shed 5 bases and J 6 bases; nucleotides not matched to a gene: 7. The CDR3 spells CASSPRTGAQPQHF. The CDR3 region has the DNA TGTGCCAGCAGCCCACGGACAGGCGCTCAGCCCCAGCATTTT.

This chain uses TRBV6-5 with TRBJ2-1, with TRBD1 matching over 7 bases. The CDR3 is 16 amino acids. V was pared by 0 bases and J by 6 bases, with 8 bases of the junction left unmatched. Per germline, CDR1 MNHEY and CDR2 SVGAGI. This CDR3 is CASSYSYRGKGNEQFF. CDR3 nucleotides: TGTGCCAGCAGTTACTCGTACAGGGGTAAGGGCAATGAGCAGTTCTTC.

The chain recombines TRBV4-2 with TRBJ2-7; 12 bases fit TRBD2. Germline lookup yields CDR1 LGHNA and CDR2 YNFKEQ. The CDR3 has 16 amino acids. The ends lost 0 bases at V and 7 bases at J; junction bases unmatched: 7. The CDR3 DNA follows: TGTGCCAGCAGCCAAGAATGGACTAGCGGGGTCATGGAGCAGTACTTC. Its protein product is CASSQEWTSGVMEQYF.

The rearrangement links TRBV7-8 to TRBJ1-3, with TRBD1 matching over 8 bases. Germline V lookup: CDR1 SGHVS, CDR2 FQNEAQ. The CDR3 is made up of 17 amino acids. With V trimmed by 0 bases and J by 4 bases, 8 bases remained unmatched. The CDR3 DNA sequence: TGTGCCAGCAGCTTAGCTCGGCAGGGGGCGCGCGGAAACACCATATATTTT. It codes for CASSLARQGARGNTIYF.

The CDR3 DNA is TGTGCCAGCAGCGTTGGGCCAGGGGACGAGCAGTACTTC. It yields the protein CASSVGPGDEQYF. This rearrangement joins TRBV9 to TRBJ2-7, with D possibly matching TRBD1 (6 bases). The V gene's germline CDR1 is SGDLS and CDR2 YYNGEE. The germline V and J ends were trimmed by 2 bases and 5 bases, with 11 bases remaining between them. CDR3 length: 13 amino acids.

This clone showed up just once. V is TRBV4-3 and J is TRBJ2-2; the match to TRBD2 covers 8 bases. The V gene end was trimmed by 4 bases and the J gene end by 0 bases; junction bases not matched to a gene: 1. The CDR3 is 15 amino acids. Germline CDR1 and CDR2: LGHNA and YSLEER. The CDR3 DNA follows: TGCGCCAGCAGCCCGGGACTAGCGAACACCGGGGAGCTGTTTTTT. Its protein product is CASSPGLANTGELFF.

This clone came up once. The chain is built from TRBV7-8 and TRBJ2-3; D is perhaps TRBD1 (7 bases). V gave up 4 bases and J gave up 2 bases, with 16 bases separating them. Germline-derived CDR1 and CDR2 are SGHVS and FQNEAQ. This CDR3 spans 16 amino acids. The CDR3 reads CASSSRTGGDTDTQYF. DNA for the CDR3: TGTGCCAGCAGCTCGCGGACAGGCGGGGACACAGATACGCAGTATTTT.

This sequence joins TRBV5-6 and TRBJ2-5; D is perhaps TRBD1 (6 bases). Deletions cut 3 bases from V and 5 bases from J, with 17 bases between. Germline V gives CDR1 SGHDT, CDR2 YYEEEE. The CDR3 sequence is 15 residues long. The CDR3 DNA follows: TGTGCCAGCAGCTCAAACAGGGCGGTCGGGGAGACCCAGTACTTC. It encodes CASSSNRAVGETQYF. The full variable domain, its missing parts supplied by reference TRBV5-6 and TRBJ2-5, is DAGVTQSPTHLIKTRGQQVTLRCSPKSGHDTVSWYQQALGQGPQFIFQYYEEEERQRGNFPDRFSGHQFPNYSSELNVNALLLGDSALYLCASSSNRAVGETQYFGPGTRLLVL.

The chain carries TRBV7-2 and TRBJ2-5; 9 positions agree with TRBD2. Trimming cost V 1 base and J 5 bases; bases outside gene matches: 11. Germline assignment: CDR1 SGHTA and CDR2 FQGNSA. CDR3 length: 17 residues. CDR3 DNA: TGTGCCAGCAGCTTAGTAGGTAGCGGGGGAGGTGAGGAGACCCAGTACTTC. Residues: CASSLVGSGGGEETQYF.

The CDR3 sequence: CASSYHRDRGTDTQYF. The CDR3 nucleotides read TGTGCCAGCAGTTACCACCGGGACAGGGGAACAGATACGCAGTATTTT. The gene calls are TRBV6-5 and TRBJ2-3, with 10 bases fitting TRBD1. This CDR3 is 16 amino acids long. The V segment lost 2 bases and the J segment 3 bases; nucleotides outside the gene matches: 5. Per the germline V gene, CDR1 is MNHEY and CDR2 is SVGAGI.

The V call is TRBV5-6, the J call TRBJ1-2; the D gene is possibly TRBD1 (5 bases). Germline CDR1 and CDR2: SGHDT and YYEEEE. V lost 0 bases, J lost 6 bases, and 12 bases lay in between. CDR3 length equals 14 residues. The CDR3 sequence is CASSLDIQGNGYTF. The CDR3 DNA is TGTGCCAGCAGCTTGGATATCCAGGGTAATGGCTACACCTTC.

The chain carries TRBV6-5 and TRBJ2-5; a possible D gene is TRBD2 (6 bases). The J call is uncertain, as TRBJ2-7 better fits the DNA end. Germline assignment: CDR1 MNHEY and CDR2 SVGAGI. The CDR3 has 15 residues. The CDR3, as DNA: TGTGCCAGCAGCCCTGCACCGGGACTGAGTTACGAGCAGTACTTC. Translating it yields CASSPAPGLSYEQYF.

J is TRBJ1-1 and V is TRBV5-6; D remains unclear. Trimming took off 2 bases at V and 1 base at J, with 12 bases between the two ends. This CDR3 contains 15 residues. Germline CDR1 and CDR2: SGHDT and YYEEEE. CDR3 residues: CASSFLVAGNTEAFF. The CDR3, as DNA: TGTGCCAGCAGCTTCCTAGTGGCGGGGAACACTGAAGCTTTCTTT.

In DNA, the CDR3 is TGTGCCAGCAGTTTGGCCGTACAGTATCCGCATTTT. This encodes CASSLAVQYPHF. The chain couples TRBV28 to TRBJ1-5; D is undetermined. The CDR3 length is 12 residues. Trimming removed 3 bases from V and 15 bases from J, with 15 bases in between. CDR1 is MDHEN and CDR2 is SYDVKM in the germline V gene. Full variable domain (rest looked up from reference TRBV28 and TRBJ1-5): DVKVTQSSRYLVKRTGEKVFLECVQDMDHENMFWYRQDPGLGLRLIYFSYDVKMKEKGDIPEGYSVSREKKERFSLILESASTNQTSMYLCASSLAVQYPHFGDGTRLSIL.

The chain carries TRBV7-9 and TRBJ1-1, with D perhaps matching TRBD1 (5 bases). V dropped 5 bases and J dropped 8 bases, with 12 bases sitting between them. Germline CDR1 reads SEHNR; CDR2 reads FQNEAQ (reference sequence). The CDR3 has 12 residues. This CDR3 is CASSTTGLEAFF. The CDR3 DNA follows: TGTGCCAGCAGCACTACAGGACTAGAAGCTTTCTTT.

The V gene is TRBV7-2, the J gene TRBJ1-1, with 7 positions matching TRBD1. J gave up 0 bases and V 5 bases, and 3 bases lay outside the gene matches. Germline values: CDR1 SGHTA, CDR2 FQGNSA. CDR3 length: 14 amino acids. The CDR3 DNA reads as TGTGCCAGCAGCCGCGACAGGGTGAACACTGAAGCTTTCTTT. It is translated as CASSRDRVNTEAFF.

This clone was recorded only once. The rearrangement links TRBV4-1 to TRBJ2-5; TRBD2 matches 9 bases. Germline V gene data show CDR1 as MGHRA and CDR2 as YSYEKL. The J segment lost 5 bases and the V segment lost 0 bases, leaving 13 bases of the junction unmatched. The CDR3 covers 18 residues. This CDR3 is CASSQDRLAEGGRETQYF. The CDR3 bases are TGCGCCAGCAGCCAAGATAGACTAGCGGAGGGAGGAAGGGAGACCCAGTACTTC.

This chain uses TRBV28 with TRBJ1-2; 7 nucleotides agree with TRBD1. With 8 bases clipped from V and 8 bases from J, the junction kept 14 bases outside the gene matches. The CDR3 runs to 14 residues. Germline CDR1 and CDR2: MDHEN and SYDVKM. The CDR3 coding sequence is TGTGCCAGCGCGTCCGGGACAGAGCCTTGGGGCTACACCTTC. Amino acid sequence: CASASGTEPWGYTF.

The chain employs TRBV19 and TRBJ2-2; D may be TRBD1 (5 bases). V lost 6 bases to trimming and J lost 4 bases, with 12 bases between them. Germline lookup yields CDR1 LNHDA and CDR2 SQIVND (reference sequence). The CDR3 length is 14 residues. CDR3 DNA sequence: TGTGCCAGTAGCGCGACAGACTTCACCGGGGAGCTGTTTTTT. Amino acids: CASSATDFTGELFF.